The sequence of this T cell receptor beta chain was determined in a study of blood T cell repertoires in COVID-19. The length of the CDR3 is 14 residues. V was clipped by 1 base and J by 7 bases; unmatched bases: 5. CDR1 and CDR2 (germline): SGHTA, FQGNSA. This clone was seen only a few times. Here immunoSEQ multiplex PCR was the method, and the copy in TCRdb shows in-frame clones only, minus some. Here the sample spans around 270,000 clones, around 87% being singletons. The receptor was derived from a woman in her fifties or sixties with COVID-19, enrolled during active disease. V usage is TRBV7-2 and J usage is TRBJ1-2, with 8 bases lining up with TRBD1. Sequences were obtained from peripheral blood. As DNA, the CDR3 is TGTGCCAGCAGCTTAGACAGGGGGTCCTTTGGCTACACCTTC. Translated: CASSLDRGSFGYTF. Full variable domain (missing parts from reference TRBV7-2 and TRBJ1-2): GAGVSQSPSNKVTEKGKDVELRCDPISGHTALYWYRQSLGQGLEFLIYFQGNSAPDKSGLPSDRFSAERTGGSVSTLTIQRTQQEDSAVYLCASSLDRGSFGYTFGSGTRLTVV.